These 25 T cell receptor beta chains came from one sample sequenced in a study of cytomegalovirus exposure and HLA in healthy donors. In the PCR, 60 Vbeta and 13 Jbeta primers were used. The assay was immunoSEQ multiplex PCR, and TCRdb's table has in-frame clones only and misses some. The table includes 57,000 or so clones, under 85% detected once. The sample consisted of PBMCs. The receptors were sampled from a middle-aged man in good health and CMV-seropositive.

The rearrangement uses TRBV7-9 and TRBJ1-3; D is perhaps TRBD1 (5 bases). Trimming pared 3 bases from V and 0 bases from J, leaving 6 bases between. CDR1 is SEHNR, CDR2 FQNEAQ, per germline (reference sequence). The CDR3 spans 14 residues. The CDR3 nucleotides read TGTGCCAGCAGCTTGGACACCTCTGGAAACACCATATATTTT. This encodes CASSLDTSGNTIYF.

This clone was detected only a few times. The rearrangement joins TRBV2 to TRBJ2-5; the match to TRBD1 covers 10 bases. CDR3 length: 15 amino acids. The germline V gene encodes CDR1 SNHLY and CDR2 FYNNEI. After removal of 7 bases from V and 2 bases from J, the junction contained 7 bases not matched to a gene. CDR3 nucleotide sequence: TGTGCCAGCACCAGGGACAGGGGAGAGCAAGAGACCCAGTACTTC. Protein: CASTRDRGEQETQYF.

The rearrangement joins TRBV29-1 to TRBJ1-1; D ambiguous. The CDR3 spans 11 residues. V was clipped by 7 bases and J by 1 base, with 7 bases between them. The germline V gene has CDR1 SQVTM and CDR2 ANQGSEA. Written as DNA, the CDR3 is TGCAGCGCTTCTACGAACACTGAAGCTTTCTTT. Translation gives CSASTNTEAFF. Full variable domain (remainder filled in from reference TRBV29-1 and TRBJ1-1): SAVISQKPSRDICQRGTSLTIQCQVDSQVTMMFWYRQQPGQSLTLIATANQGSEATYESGFVIDKFPISRPNLTFSTLTVSNMSPEDSSIYLCSASTNTEAFFGQGTRLTVV.

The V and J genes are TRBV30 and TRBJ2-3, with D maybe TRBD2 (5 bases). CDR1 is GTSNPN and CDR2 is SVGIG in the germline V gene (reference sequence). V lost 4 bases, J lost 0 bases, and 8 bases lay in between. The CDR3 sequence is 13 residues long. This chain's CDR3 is CAWTSGSTDTQYF. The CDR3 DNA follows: TGTGCCTGGACAAGCGGTAGCACAGATACGCAGTATTTT.

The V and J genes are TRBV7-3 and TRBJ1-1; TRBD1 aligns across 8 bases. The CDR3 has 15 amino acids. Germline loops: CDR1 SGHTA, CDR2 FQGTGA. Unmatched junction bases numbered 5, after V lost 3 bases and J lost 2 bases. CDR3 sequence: CASSLTGDLNTEAFF. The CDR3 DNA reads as TGTGCCAGCAGCTTGACAGGGGACCTAAACACTGAAGCTTTCTTT.

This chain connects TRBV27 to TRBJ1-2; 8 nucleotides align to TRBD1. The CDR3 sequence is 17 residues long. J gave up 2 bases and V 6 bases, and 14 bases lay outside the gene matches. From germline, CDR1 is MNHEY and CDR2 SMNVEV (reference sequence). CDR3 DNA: TGTGCCAGCAGCCCGGTGGACAGGGCTCCCATAAACTATGGCTACACCTTC. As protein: CASSPVDRAPINYGYTF.

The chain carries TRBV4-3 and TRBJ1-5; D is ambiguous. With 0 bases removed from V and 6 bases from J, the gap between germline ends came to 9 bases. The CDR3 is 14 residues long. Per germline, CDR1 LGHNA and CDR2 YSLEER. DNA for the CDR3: TGCGCCAGCAGCCAAGAAGGCTGGGCTCAGCCCCAGCATTTT. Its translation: CASSQEGWAQPQHF.

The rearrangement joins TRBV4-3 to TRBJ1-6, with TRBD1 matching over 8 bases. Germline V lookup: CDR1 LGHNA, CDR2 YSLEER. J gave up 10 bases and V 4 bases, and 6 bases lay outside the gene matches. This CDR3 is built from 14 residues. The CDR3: CASSPTGGRSPLHF. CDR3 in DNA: TGCGCCAGCAGCCCAACAGGGGGAAGATCACCCCTCCACTTT.

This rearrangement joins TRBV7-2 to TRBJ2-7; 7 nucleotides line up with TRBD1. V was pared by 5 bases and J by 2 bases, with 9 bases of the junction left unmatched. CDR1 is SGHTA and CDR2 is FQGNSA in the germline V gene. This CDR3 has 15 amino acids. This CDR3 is CASSRTGRRTYEQYF. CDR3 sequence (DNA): TGTGCCAGCAGCCGGACAGGAAGAAGGACCTACGAGCAGTACTTC. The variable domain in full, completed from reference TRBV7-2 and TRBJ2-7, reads GAGVSQSPSNKVTEKGKDVELRCDPISGHTALYWYRQSLGQGLEFLIYFQGNSAPDKSGLPSDRFSAERTGGSVSTLTIQRTQQEDSAVYLCASSRTGRRTYEQYFGPGTRLTVT.

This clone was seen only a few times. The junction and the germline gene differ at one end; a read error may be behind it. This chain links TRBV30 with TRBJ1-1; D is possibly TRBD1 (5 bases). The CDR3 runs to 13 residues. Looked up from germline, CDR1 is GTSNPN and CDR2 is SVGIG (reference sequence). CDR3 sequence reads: CDWGRPENTEAFF. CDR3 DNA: TGTGACTGGGGCCGTCCAGAGAACACTGAAGCTTTCTTT.

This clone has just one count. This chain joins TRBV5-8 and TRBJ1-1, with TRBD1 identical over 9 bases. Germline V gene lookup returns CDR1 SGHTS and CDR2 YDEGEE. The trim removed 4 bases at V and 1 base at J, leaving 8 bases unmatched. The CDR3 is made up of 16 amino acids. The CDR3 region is CASSPGTGLGNTEAFF. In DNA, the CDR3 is TGTGCCAGCAGCCCCGGGACAGGGTTAGGGAACACTGAAGCTTTCTTT.

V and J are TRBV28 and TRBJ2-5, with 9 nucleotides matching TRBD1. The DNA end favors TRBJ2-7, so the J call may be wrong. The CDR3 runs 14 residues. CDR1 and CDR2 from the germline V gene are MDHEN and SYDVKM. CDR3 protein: CASSSPGQGYEQYF. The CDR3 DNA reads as TGTGCCAGCAGTTCACCGGGACAGGGCTACGAGCAGTACTTC.

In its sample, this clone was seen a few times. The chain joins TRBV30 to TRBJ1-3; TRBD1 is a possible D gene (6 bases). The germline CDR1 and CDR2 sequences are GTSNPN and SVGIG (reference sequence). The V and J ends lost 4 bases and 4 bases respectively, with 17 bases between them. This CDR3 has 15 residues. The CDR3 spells CAWTPGGLGGNTIYF. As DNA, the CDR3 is TGTGCCTGGACCCCGGGGGGCCTTGGGGGAAACACCATATATTTT.

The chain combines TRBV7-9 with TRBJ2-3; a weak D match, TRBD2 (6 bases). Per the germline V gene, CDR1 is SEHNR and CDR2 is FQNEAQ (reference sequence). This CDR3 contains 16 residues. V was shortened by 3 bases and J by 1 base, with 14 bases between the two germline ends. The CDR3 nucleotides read TGTGCCAGCAGCTTGTCGAGGCGGGGAGGCACAGATACGCAGTATTTT. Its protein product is CASSLSRRGGTDTQYF.

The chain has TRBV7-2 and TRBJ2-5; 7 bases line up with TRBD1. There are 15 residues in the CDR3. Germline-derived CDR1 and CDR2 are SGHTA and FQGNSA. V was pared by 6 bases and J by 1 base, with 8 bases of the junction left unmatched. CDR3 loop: CASRPGQALQETQYF. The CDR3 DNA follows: TGTGCCAGCAGACCAGGACAGGCCCTCCAAGAGACCCAGTACTTC. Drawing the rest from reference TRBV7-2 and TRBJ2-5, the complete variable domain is GAGVSQSPSNKVTEKGKDVELRCDPISGHTALYWYRQSLGQGLEFLIYFQGNSAPDKSGLPSDRFSAERTGGSVSTLTIQRTQQEDSAVYLCASRPGQALQETQYFGPGTRLLVL.

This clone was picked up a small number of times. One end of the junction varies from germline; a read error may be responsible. CDR3 coding DNA: TGTGCCAGCAGATTGGGCGAGGCCCCTGGCTACAACTTC. As protein: CASRLGEAPGYNF. The V gene is TRBV5-8, the J gene TRBJ1-2; no reliable D call. Germline CDR1 and CDR2: SGHTS and YDEGEE. This CDR3 spans 13 amino acids. The whole variable domain, filled in from reference TRBV5-8 and TRBJ1-2, reads EAGVTQSPTHLIKTRGQQATLRCSPISGHTSVYWYQQALGLGLQFLLWYDEGEERNRGNFPPRFSGRQFPNYSSELNVNALELEDSALYLCASRLGEAPGYNFGSGTRLTVV.

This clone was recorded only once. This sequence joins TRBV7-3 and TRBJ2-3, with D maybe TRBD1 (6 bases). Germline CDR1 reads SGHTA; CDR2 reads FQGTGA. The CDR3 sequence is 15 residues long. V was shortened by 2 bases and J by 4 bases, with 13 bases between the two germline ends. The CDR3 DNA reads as TGTGCCAGCAGCTTAGGGACCTCAGGGGCAGATACGCAGTATTTT. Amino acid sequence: CASSLGTSGADTQYF.

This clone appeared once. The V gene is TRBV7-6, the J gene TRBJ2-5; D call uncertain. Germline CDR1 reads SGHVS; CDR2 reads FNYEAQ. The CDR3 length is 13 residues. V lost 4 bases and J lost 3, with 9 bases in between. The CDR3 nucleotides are TGTGCCAGCAGCTCTAGTTGGGAAGAGACCCAGTACTTC. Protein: CASSSSWEETQYF.

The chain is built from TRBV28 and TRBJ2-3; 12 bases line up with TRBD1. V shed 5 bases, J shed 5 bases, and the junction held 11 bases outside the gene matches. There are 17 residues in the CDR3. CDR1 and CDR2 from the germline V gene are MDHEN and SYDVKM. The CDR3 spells CASSLLAGTGGRDTQYF. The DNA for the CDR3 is TGTGCCAGCAGTCTTCTGGCCGGGACAGGGGGCAGAGATACGCAGTATTTT. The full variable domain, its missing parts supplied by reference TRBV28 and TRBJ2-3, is DVKVTQSSRYLVKRTGEKVFLECVQDMDHENMFWYRQDPGLGLRLIYFSYDVKMKEKGDIPEGYSVSREKKERFSLILESASTNQTSMYLCASSLLAGTGGRDTQYFGPGTRLTVL.

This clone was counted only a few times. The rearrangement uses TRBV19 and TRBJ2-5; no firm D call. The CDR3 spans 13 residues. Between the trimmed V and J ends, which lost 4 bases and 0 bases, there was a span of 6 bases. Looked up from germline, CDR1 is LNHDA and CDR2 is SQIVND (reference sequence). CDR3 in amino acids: CASSKSDQETQYF. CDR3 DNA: TGTGCCAGTAGTAAAAGCGACCAAGAGACCCAGTACTTC.

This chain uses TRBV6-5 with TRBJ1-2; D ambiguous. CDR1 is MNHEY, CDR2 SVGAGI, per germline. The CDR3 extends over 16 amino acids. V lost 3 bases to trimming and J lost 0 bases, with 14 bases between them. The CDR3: CASSYSGSVTNYGYTF. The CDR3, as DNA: TGTGCCAGCAGTTATTCCGGTTCGGTGACTAACTATGGCTACACCTTC.

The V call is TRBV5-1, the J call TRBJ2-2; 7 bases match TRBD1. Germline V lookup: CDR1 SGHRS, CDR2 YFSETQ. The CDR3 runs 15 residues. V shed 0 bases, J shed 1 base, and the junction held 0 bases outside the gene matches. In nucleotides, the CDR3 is TGCGCCAGCAGCTTGGGGACAGGGAACACCGGGGAGCTGTTTTTT. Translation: CASSLGTGNTGELFF.

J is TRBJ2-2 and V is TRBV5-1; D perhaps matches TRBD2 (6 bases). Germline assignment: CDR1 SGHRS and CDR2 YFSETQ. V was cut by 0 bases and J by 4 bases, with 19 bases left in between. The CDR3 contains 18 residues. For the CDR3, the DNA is TGCGCCAGCAGCTTGGAGGAATGGGCCCGGCGGGGCACCGGGGAGCTGTTTTTT. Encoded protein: CASSLEEWARRGTGELFF.

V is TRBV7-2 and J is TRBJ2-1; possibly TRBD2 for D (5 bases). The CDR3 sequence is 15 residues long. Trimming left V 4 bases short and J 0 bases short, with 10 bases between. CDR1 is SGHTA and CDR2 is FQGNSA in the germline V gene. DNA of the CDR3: TGTGCCAGCAGCTCAGCGGCCAGCTCCTACAATGAGCAGTTCTTC. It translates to CASSSAASSYNEQFF.

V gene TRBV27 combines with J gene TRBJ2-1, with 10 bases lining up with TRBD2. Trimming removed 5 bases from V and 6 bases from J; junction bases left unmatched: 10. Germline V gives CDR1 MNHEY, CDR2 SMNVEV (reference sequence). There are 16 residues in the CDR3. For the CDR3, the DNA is TGTGCCAGCAGTGGACTAGCGGAGGTAGGGAGCAATGAGCAGTTCTTC. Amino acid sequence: CASSGLAEVGSNEQFF.